A single sample gave rise to the 2 T cell receptor beta chains below, sequenced in a study of OX40 agonist ivuxolimab in advanced cancers. Clones were sequenced by immunoSEQ multiplex PCR, and TCRdb holds only the in-frame ones, with some missing. Counted here are about 10,000 clones, around 80% occurring once; the ten biggest clones make up approximately 30%. The sequenced sample was CD4+ or CD8+ T cells sorted from blood, obtained in a trial of the OX40 agonist ivuxolimab. The receptors come from an adult with an advanced solid tumor such as melanoma, head and neck, liver or kidney cancer.

The chain carries TRBV6-5 and TRBJ1-1, with D unclear. Per germline, CDR1 MNHEY and CDR2 SVGAGI. V lost 4 bases and J 1 base, leaving 7 bases between the germline ends. The length of the CDR3 is 13 residues. CDR3 nucleotide sequence: TGTGCCAGCAGTTTCTCCCAGAACACTGAAGCTTTCTTT. It is translated as CASSFSQNTEAFF.

As regards this clone: Additional DNA sequences in this sample encode the identical CDR3. The rearrangement links TRBV4-1 to TRBJ2-7, with D uncertain. There are 13 residues in the CDR3. Germline CDR1 and CDR2: MGHRA and YSYEKL. The ends were cut back, 1 base at V and 12 bases at J, with 16 bases in the middle. This CDR3 reads CASSQVGSRRLYF. The CDR3 DNA sequence: TGCGCCAGCAGCCAAGTAGGAAGTCGCAGACTGTACTTC.